This paragraph reports one TCR beta chain. Its antigen is unknown. V was trimmed by 6 bases and J by 8 bases, leaving 17 bases between them. The CDR3 runs to 14 residues. Germline V gene sequence: CDR1 SGHVS, CDR2 FQNEAQ. This sample is part of a study of beta chain features in type 1 diabetes. Study background: Investigators examined 107,917,701 sorted cells across all samples. General study results and limits: More deletions and fewer insertions at VDJ junctions were seen in type 1 diabetes patients. Overrepresentation of cells with high TCR expression could result from cDNA sequencing.

Reverse transcription of all isolated RNA meant that expressed TCRB transcripts were sequenced. This table comes from immunoSEQ multiplex PCR, and its TCRdb copy is limited to in-frame clones, with some not included. The profile shows over 120,000 clones, around 8.7% of them singletons. This chain connects TRBV7-8 to TRBJ2-1; tentative D call: TRBD1 (7 bases). The sample taken for sequencing was central memory CD4+ T cells from blood. The clonotype originates from a man aged 18-30 years in good health. CDR3 DNA sequence: TGTGCCAGCAGGGACAACAGGGGCGGGGATGAGCAGTTCTTC. It translates to CASRDNRGGDEQFF.